This T cell receptor (beta chain) was profiled in a study of blood T cell repertoires in COVID-19 (dated by TCRdb to the early 2020s). About the investigation overall: The collaborator samples originated in the United States, Italy and Spain and spanned the acute and convalescent phases of COVID-19. HLA class I and class II types, where available, came from metadata supplied by the sample provider rather than from assay-based typing. The material from the prospective study consisted of cDNA or gDNA derived from T cells, B-cell-depleted T cells, or PBMCs. Deeply sampled blood TCRbeta repertoires from subjects exposed to, actively infected with, or recovered from COVID-19 were included in the dataset. Samples came from the ongoing ImmuneRACE study (first 160 participants) plus 1,254 subjects from 6 global collaborators. The repertoires were released in a freely available public database meant as a resource for research on the immune response to SARS-CoV-2. Sample metadata almost always included a de-identified subject ID, COVID-19 status, age in years and sex. What the authors observed across the whole study: The quantity of clinical and demographic metadata differed by source and by participant and was supplied without curation.

After removal of 5 bases from V and 7 bases from J, the junction retains 4 bases not matched to a gene. CDR1 and CDR2, per the germline V gene (reference sequence), are SGHAT and FQDESV. The CDR3 holds 14 amino acids from the cysteine to the phenylalanine. Only CDR3 DNA is held: 42 bases, read in frame from base 1. A second Seattle source provided samples from volunteer blood donors who had recovered from COVID-19. Each collaborating institution followed its own protocols to collect whole blood in K2EDTA tubes. Collaborator samples were shipped for TCRbeta analysis as frozen whole blood, isolated PBMCs, or DNA extracted from either sample type. TCRbeta CDR3 regions were amplified from genomic DNA using the immunoSEQ Assay, a bias-controlled multiplex PCR. The paper's processing steps were these. The number of nucleated cells in each sample was estimated from the amplification of reference gene primers within the assay. Sequence reads were collapsed and filtered to measure the absolute abundance of every unique TCRbeta CDR3 rearrangement. For each sample, productive Simpson clonality was calculated by taking the square root of Simpson's diversity index across productive rearrangements. TCRdb obtained this table from immuneACCESS and retained in-frame rearrangements with V and J assigned. These tables miss some clones; where compared with another copy, unresolved V genes account for less than half of the shortfall, and the remainder is unexplained. V, J and clone size reflect that table, while D and trimming were determined from the DNA. This sample comprises about 190,000 clones, roughly 80% of them detected only once. Of the sample, approximately 13% is held by the ten largest clones.

On this clone itself: This receptor's antigen is unknown. Within one base of it there is no much larger clone, and no base qualities were kept.

The TCR originated in a man aged 50 to 60 who had recovered from COVID-19. This chain is built from TRBV11-1 and TRBJ1-6; 8 bases in the middle match TRBD1. Sequenced sample: peripheral blood. The CDR3 corresponds to CASSQTGENSPLHF. The nucleotide sequence is given as TGTGCCAGCAGCCAGACAGGGGAAAATTCACCCCTCCACTTT. Full variable domain (CDR3 extended with the reference TRBV11-1 and TRBJ1-6 proteins): EAEVAQSPRYKITEKSQAVAFWCDPISGHATLYWYRQILGQGPELLVQFQDESVVDDSQLPKDRFSAERLKGVDSTLKIQPAELGDSAMYLCASSQTGENSPLHFGNGTRLTVT.